The next 29 T cell receptor beta chains were all read from a single sample in a study of T-cell memory formation after mild COVID-19. TCRdb itself ran the 5' RACE reads through MiXCR, one entry per CDR3 protein. The table records hundreds of thousands of distinct CDR3 sequences, less than 20% of them present only once. Sequencing was performed on PBMCs or a T cell subset sorted from them (not recorded which). These TCRs come from a man aged 18 to 30 who had mild COVID-19 (a few samples of this study predate the infection). Cell type and time point are not known.

This clonotype was counted many times. V is TRBV20-1 and J is TRBJ2-7; a weak D match, TRBD1 (6 bases). Trimming took 1 base from V and 0 from J, leaving 13 bases between them. The CDR3 loop spans 15 amino acids. Looked up from germline, CDR1 is DFQATT and CDR2 is SNEGSKA (reference sequence). The CDR3 coding sequence is TGCAGTGCTAGAGGAACAGGGCACAGCTCCTACGAGCAGTACTTC. Protein: CSARGTGHSSYEQYF.

This clonotype was seen at least ten times. V usage is TRBV4-1 and J usage is TRBJ1-1; D is uncertain. Between the trimmed V and J ends, which lost 4 bases and 4 bases, there was a span of 10 bases. The CDR3 contains 13 residues. Germline V gene data show CDR1 as MGHRA and CDR2 as YSYEKL. The chain's CDR3 is CASSPGTGTEAFF. The CDR3 DNA reads TGCGCCAGCAGCCCTGGCACGGGCACTGAAGCTTTCTTT.

This clonotype was seen a few times. The gene calls are TRBV5-1 and TRBJ1-6; D is unclear. V dropped 0 bases and J dropped 8 bases, with 12 bases sitting between them. The CDR3 contains 15 residues. Germline V gene sequence: CDR1 SGHRS, CDR2 YFSETQ. The CDR3 DNA is TGCGCCAGCAGCTTGGGGGTGCAGACGTATTCACCCCTCCACTTT. As protein: CASSLGVQTYSPLHF.

This chain joins TRBV5-6 and TRBJ1-6; D ambiguous. Germline V gives CDR1 SGHDT, CDR2 YYEEEE. V shed 6 bases and J shed 7 bases, with 11 bases lying between them. CDR3 size: 13 residues. This CDR3 reads CASTPLGNSPLHF. The CDR3 DNA is TGTGCCAGCACCCCATTGGGAAATTCACCCCTCCACTTT.

The chain has TRBV28 and TRBJ1-6, with D hard to call. The germline V gene has CDR1 MDHEN and CDR2 SYDVKM. V was trimmed by 1 base and J by 0 bases, leaving 7 bases between them. CDR3 size: 16 residues. As DNA, the CDR3 is TGTGCCAGCAGTTTATTCGCGAGCTCCTATAATTCACCCCTCCACTTT. This codes for CASSLFASSYNSPLHF.

The chain combines TRBV6-5 with TRBJ2-7; D not resolved. Germline V gene lookup returns CDR1 MNHEY and CDR2 SVGAGI. V was pared by 9 bases and J by 0 bases, with 12 bases between. CDR3 length equals 13 residues. This chain's CDR3 is CARLLPRSYEQYF. The CDR3 DNA reads TGTGCCAGACTCTTACCACGCTCCTACGAGCAGTACTTC.

Only a few counts were recorded for this clonotype. The rearrangement uses TRBV2 and TRBJ2-5; possibly TRBD2 for D (6 bases). Per germline, CDR1 SNHLY and CDR2 FYNNEI. This CDR3 is 12 amino acids long. Trimming stripped 7 bases from V and 5 bases from J, with 11 bases between. As DNA, the CDR3 is TGTGCCAGCACCGCGGAGGGGGAGACCCAGTACTTC. This encodes CASTAEGETQYF.

This clonotype was found a few times. The V and J genes are TRBV6-2 or TRBV6-3 and TRBJ2-5; D might be TRBD2 (6 bases). The CDR3 loop spans 13 amino acids. V was clipped by 7 bases and J by 3 bases, with 12 bases between them. Looked up from germline, CDR1 is MNHEY and CDR2 is SVGEGT. The CDR3, as DNA: TGTGCCAGCACGCGGGGTCTGAAAGAGACCCAGTACTTC. Its translation is CASTRGLKETQYF.

The chain has TRBV20-1 and TRBJ2-7; D may be TRBD2 (5 bases). Germline V CDR1 and CDR2: DFQATT, SNEGSKA (reference sequence). V lost 4 bases and J lost 2, with 15 bases in between. The length of the CDR3 is 14 residues. CDR3 loop: CSATTSVEAYEQYV. Written as DNA, the CDR3 is TGCAGTGCTACCACCAGTGTGGAGGCCTACGAGCAGTACGTC.

The J gene is TRBJ1-4, the V gene TRBV14; weak D call: TRBD1 (5 bases). The V end was cut by 1 base, the J end by 7 bases, with 16 bases between. The CDR3 runs to 16 residues. The V gene's germline CDR1 is SGHDN and CDR2 FVKESK. For the CDR3, the DNA is TGTGCCAGCAGCCAAGGGGGCTCAAATAGCCTTGAAAAACTGTTTTTT. It is translated as CASSQGGSNSLEKLFF.

This clonotype occurred a few times. V is TRBV20-1 and J is TRBJ2-7; D may be TRBD1 or TRBD2 (5 bases each). CDR3 length: 13 residues. Germline lookup yields CDR1 DFQATT and CDR2 SNEGSKA (reference sequence). The V gene lost 5 bases and the J gene lost 0 bases, with 11 bases spanning the gap. The CDR3 is CSASEGSSYEQYV. Written as DNA, the CDR3 is TGCAGTGCTTCCGAGGGGAGCTCCTACGAGCAGTACGTC.

The CDR3 here is CASSQTGGAGTGELFF. In DNA, the CDR3 is TGTGCCAGCAGCCAGACAGGGGGCGCGGGCACCGGGGAGCTGTTTTTT. J is TRBJ2-2 and V is TRBV13; 10 bases match TRBD1. Trimming cost V 5 bases and J 4 bases; bases outside gene matches: 7. Germline lookup yields CDR1 PRHDT and CDR2 FYEKMQ (reference sequence). The CDR3 totals 16 residues.

The chain has TRBV6-5 and TRBJ1-5, with 9 bases lining up with TRBD1. The CDR3 loop spans 15 amino acids. Unmatched junction bases numbered 6, after V lost 6 bases and J lost 3 bases. Germline-derived CDR1 and CDR2 are MNHEY and SVGAGI. The CDR3 DNA is TGTGCCAGCAGACGGGACAGGGAGACCAATCAGCCCCAGCATTTT. It yields the protein CASRRDRETNQPQHF.

V usage is TRBV7-2 and J usage is TRBJ1-2; the match to TRBD1 covers 9 bases. Germline loops: CDR1 SGHTA, CDR2 FQGNSA. This CDR3 spans 14 amino acids. After removal of 5 bases from V and 4 bases from J, the junction contained 5 bases not matched to a gene. Written as DNA, the CDR3 is TGTGCCAGCAGCCGGGACAGGGAAAGCTATGGCTACACCTTC. This sequence encodes CASSRDRESYGYTF.

This clonotype was counted many times. The gene calls are TRBV2 and TRBJ2-1; 7 bases are a match to TRBD2. CDR1 is SNHLY, CDR2 FYNNEI, per germline. CDR3 size: 15 residues. V was clipped by 4 bases and J by 0 bases; unmatched bases: 3. CDR3 sequence reads: CASSGGGSSYNEQFF. The CDR3 DNA reads as TGTGCCAGCAGTGGGGGGGGGAGCTCCTACAATGAGCAGTTCTTC.

The V and J genes are TRBV4-3 and TRBJ1-1, with 7 bases identical to TRBD1. This CDR3 comprises 15 residues. J lost 4 bases, V lost 0 bases, and 5 bases had no gene match. Per the germline V gene, CDR1 is LGHNA and CDR2 is YSLEER. The CDR3, as DNA: TGCGCCAGCAGCCAAGAAGCCTCAGGGGGCACTGAAGCTTTCTTT. This translates into CASSQEASGGTEAFF.

The rearrangement links TRBV7-2 to TRBJ2-1; 9 bases are shared with TRBD2. The junction had 9 bases not matched to a gene; V was cut back by 6 bases and J by 6 bases. CDR3 size: 15 residues. Looked up from germline, CDR1 is SGHTA and CDR2 is FQGNSA. The chain's CDR3 is CASSYASGVFNEQFF. As DNA, the CDR3 is TGTGCCAGCAGTTACGCTAGCGGGGTCTTCAATGAGCAGTTCTTC.

V usage is TRBV10-3 and J usage is TRBJ2-3; D remains ambiguous. The germline gives CDR1 ENHRY, CDR2 SYGVKD. The V gene lost 3 bases and the J gene lost 3 bases, with 7 bases spanning the gap. The CDR3 loop spans 13 amino acids. The chain's CDR3 is CAISEWATDTQYF. The CDR3 DNA reads TGTGCCATCAGTGAATGGGCTACAGATACGCAGTATTTT.

V usage is TRBV4-1 and J usage is TRBJ2-7; D uncertain. The CDR3 loop spans 13 amino acids. Germline-derived CDR1 and CDR2 are MGHRA and YSYEKL. Trimming removed 0 bases at V and 8 bases at J, with 11 bases between. The CDR3 here is CASSQEGPAQQYF. In nucleotides, the CDR3 is TGCGCCAGCAGCCAAGAAGGACCGGCGCAGCAGTACTTC.

The chain uses TRBV7-3 and TRBJ2-7; no definite D call. The CDR3 runs 13 residues. CDR1 is SGHTA and CDR2 is FQGTGA in the germline V gene. Trimming took off 0 bases at V and 6 bases at J, with 9 bases between the two ends. Here the CDR3 DNA reads TGTGCCAGCAGCTTAACAACGATTTCCGAGCAGTACTTC. Amino acids: CASSLTTISEQYF. Looking up the rest from reference TRBV7-3 and TRBJ2-7 gives the full variable domain: GAGVSQTPSNKVTEKGKYVELRCDPISGHTALYWYRQSLGQGPEFLIYFQGTGAADDSGLPNDRFFAVRPEGSVSTLKIQRTERGDSAVYLCASSLTTISEQYFGPGTRLTVT.

This clonotype has only a few counts. The V and J genes are TRBV9 and TRBJ1-5; no reliable D call. Trimming removed 0 bases from V and 1 base from J, with 8 bases in between. Germline V gene lookup returns CDR1 SGDLS and CDR2 YYNGEE. The CDR3 has 15 residues. The CDR3 sequence: CASSVAGTSNQPQHF. The DNA of the CDR3 is TGTGCCAGCAGCGTAGCTGGAACCAGCAATCAGCCCCAGCATTTT.

This clonotype was seen a handful of times. The chain carries TRBV20-1 and TRBJ1-1; D is unclear. The germline CDR1 and CDR2 sequences are DFQATT and SNEGSKA (reference sequence). The CDR3 loop spans 16 amino acids. Trimming left V 0 bases short and J 1 base short, with 15 bases between. CDR3 nucleotides: TGCAGTGCTAGAGACCTTATTCGGAGTGGGAACACTGAAGCTTTCTTT. As protein: CSARDLIRSGNTEAFF.

This clonotype turned up a few times. The chain carries TRBV7-2 and TRBJ2-5, with a tentative D call TRBD2 (7 bases). CDR3 length equals 16 residues. V dropped 6 bases and J dropped 2 bases, with 19 bases sitting between them. The germline CDR1 and CDR2 sequences are SGHTA and FQGNSA. Written as DNA, the CDR3 is TGTGCCAGCAGTTCCCGTATGAGGGGGGGTCAAGAGACCCAGTACTTC. Translated: CASSSRMRGGQETQYF.

The V call is TRBV5-5, the J call TRBJ2-7; 7 bases align to TRBD1. Per germline, CDR1 SGHKS and CDR2 YYEKEE (reference sequence). The CDR3 is 17 amino acids. With 4 bases clipped from V and 1 base from J, the junction kept 14 bases outside the gene matches. CDR3 sequence (DNA): TGTGCCAGCAGCCGGAATCTACCGGGACAGATATCCTACGAGCAGTACTTC. Translation gives CASSRNLPGQISYEQYF.

V usage is TRBV29-1 and J usage is TRBJ2-2; 7 nucleotides align to TRBD1. The length of the CDR3 is 13 residues. The V gene end was trimmed by 3 bases and the J gene end by 6 bases; junction bases not matched to a gene: 4. Per the germline V gene, CDR1 is SQVTM and CDR2 is ANQGSEA. The CDR3 region has the DNA TGCAGCGTTGAGGACGGACAGGCCGGGGAGCTGTTTTTT. It codes for CSVEDGQAGELFF.

This clonotype was recorded a few times. Likely a read error: the CDR3 ends without its conserved phenylalanine or tryptophan. It is unclear where the CDR3 begins or ends on the DNA, so no DNA is shown, and the CDR3 is as TCRdb lists it. The rearrangement uses TRBV12-3 or TRBV12-4 and TRBJ1-2; the table calls TRBD1, which could not be checked here. The CDR3 region is 14 residues in length, termini included. The CDR3 region is CASSRVPGQGLSFG.

The chain employs TRBV7-2 and TRBJ1-1; D not certain. The V gene's germline CDR1 is SGHTA and CDR2 FQGNSA. V was pared by 9 bases and J by 6 bases, with 14 bases between. The CDR3 totals 12 residues. The CDR3 region has the DNA TGTGCCAGTACCCCTCAGAGCCCTGAAGCTTTCTTT. Protein sequence: CASTPQSPEAFF.

This sequence joins TRBV12-3 or TRBV12-4 and TRBJ2-7; D is perhaps TRBD1 or TRBD2 (5 bases each). CDR3 length: 13 amino acids. V lost 6 bases, J lost 5 bases, and 14 bases lay in between. CDR3 sequence (DNA): TGTGCCAGCAGGGGAATGGGGGTCCACGAGCAGTACTTC. Translated, it gives CASRGMGVHEQYF.

V is TRBV10-3 and J is TRBJ2-3; no definite D call. Germline CDR1 ENHRY, CDR2 SYGVKD. The CDR3 runs to 15 residues. V dropped 3 bases and J dropped 1 base, with 11 bases sitting between them. CDR3 sequence: CAISEPQTRTDTQYF. The CDR3 DNA reads as TGTGCCATCAGTGAACCCCAGACCCGCACAGATACGCAGTATTTT.